This T cell receptor beta chain was sequenced for a study of cytomegalovirus exposure and HLA in healthy donors (dated 2017 in TCRdb). Broadly, across the study: An earlier analysis of roughly 610 of the donors reported 276 Gb of sequence data and about 120 million unique TCR beta sequences obtained from approximately 180 million T cells. Roughly 300 gigabases of sequencing data and roughly 90 million unique TCR sequences were included in an early release covering 550 to 800 HLA-typed donors. Of the 300 to 500 genotyped donors, 65% to 90% were placed in the genetic ancestry cluster associated with self-reported Caucasian donors. The study aimed to test whether cataloging public T cell receptors could reveal signatures of past pathogen exposure. The T cell repertoires of some 700 subjects were profiled by immunosequencing and related to cytomegalovirus serostatus. Besides the first cohort of hundreds of subjects, a separate validation cohort made up of 90 to 150 different subjects was used. High-throughput TCR immunosequencing, statistical association of individual TCRs with disease status, and machine learning were combined to predict cytomegalovirus infection status. A later analysis re-analyzed previously published TCR beta repertoires from 660 or so donors and added high-resolution HLA genotyping to study TCR occurrence patterns. Rather than using new phenotypic data, the later analysis identified candidate immune exposures from TCR beta sequences and from how often those sequences occurred across donors. An earlier analysis of several hundred of the donors applied high-throughput TCR beta sequencing to assess whether each TCR beta V gene segment acted as functional or pseudogenic. Donor age, sex, ethnicity and CMV serostatus were compiled together with the repertoire data. Genome-wide SNP genotypes for about three fifths of the 666 donors were used in a later genetic analysis, which treated that subset as a discovery cohort. All discovery cohort repertoires had been generated on a single sequencing platform. HLA typing covered class I and class II loci at four-digit resolution. Typing coverage varied by locus: roughly 620-640 donors for A, B, C, DRB1 and DQB1; some 520 for DQA1; over 600 for DPA1; 450 to 480 for DPB1. About five DR-DQ haplotypes were treated as single units for association and clustering because of strong linkage in the cohort. Among 398 genotyped donors of the cohort, an average of about 220,000 unique TCR beta nucleotide sequences was sequenced per donor, of which 15% to 20% were non-productive.

The germline ends are 8 bases apart after V is trimmed by 5 bases and J by 2 bases. The CDR1 and CDR2 encoded by the germline V gene are SGHTA and FQGTGA. CDR3 length: 13 amino acids, cysteine to phenylalanine. Left in the record is the CDR3 DNA by itself, 39 bases read in frame from the first base. For this clone: It has no known antigen specificity. The sample holds no much larger clone one base away, and base qualities are not on file.

The cohort consisted of 600 to 700 healthy bone marrow donors. At the time of sampling, every cohort member was nominally healthy, though immune exposures that went unrecorded were likely present. The donor was CMV seronegative and belonged to the group of 350 or so seronegative cohort members. Each donor provided a peripheral blood sample, and peripheral blood mononuclear cells were used for TCR beta sequencing. Genomic DNA extraction from the blood cell samples was performed with the Qiagen DNeasy Blood Extraction Kit. Overall study results and their limits: Across donors, most TCR sequences were observed very rarely, whereas some public TCRs were present in many individuals. Because counts were too low, 15 to 20 rarely observed V segments, including chromosome 9 orphons, were excluded from the earlier analysis of around 590 of the donors. The presence/absence analyses assumed that sequencing depth was roughly uniform across donors, and that assumption may not be true. A group of highly shared sequence variants was considered likely to be a technical artifact of the sequencing pipeline. Compared with the approximately 670-donor mean, donors in an Asian-associated ancestry cluster had fewer N-insertions in productive TCRs, according to a later genetic analysis. V-gene and J-gene trimming of TCR beta chains was associated with a missense DCLRE1C variant in a later genetic analysis, and the association was replicated in an independent cohort. Immune exposure information for the cohort was limited to CMV serostatus. A later analysis found that most CMV-associated TCR beta chains appeared HLA-restricted, with HLA associations seemingly driven largely by CMV exposure. In a later analysis, HLA-associated TCR beta chains showed more clonal expansion and lower generation probabilities than non-associated chains that were equally common. Strong co-occurrence of HLA alleles, especially DR and DQ, made assigning TCR associations to individual alleles difficult. Correlated functional status among segregating V segments might reflect linkage disequilibrium, but an unknown experimental factor could not be ruled out. The classifier was reported to diagnose cytomegalovirus status with high specificity and sensitivity in both the original cohort and the validation cohort. In an earlier analysis of roughly 560 of the donors, most TCR beta V segments were observed in productive rearrangements about 90% or about 30% of the time, broadly matching IMGT annotations. This cohort had only TCR beta chains sequenced, and the lack of alpha or paired-chain data limited which features could be detected. According to the authors, the approach could potentially be generalized to other disease states and immunological phenotypes. HLA typing was unavailable for some donors at each locus, so association tests used only the typed subset. Three of the identified cytomegalovirus-associated TCR beta chains were confirmed in vitro to be specific for cytomegalovirus antigens. A later analysis reported that several top co-occurrence clusters appeared linked to parvovirus B19, influenza, CMV and Epstein-Barr virus. Because the 87-base-pair reads could not distinguish some IMGT-functional V segments, including TRBV6-2 and TRBV6-3, those segments were excluded. A further reported finding was that TCR beta sequences accurately predicted the HLA-A and HLA-B alleles for most subjects in the first cohort. A later analysis associated 17,000 or so TCR beta sequences with specific HLA alleles at a false discovery rate of 0.05. A total of 150 or so TCR beta chains were listed by the study as associated with cytomegalovirus. In a later analysis, TCR association rates were found to vary across HLA loci, with the most associated TCRs seen for DRB1 alleles and the fewest for HLA-C alleles.

The library was obtained by the immunoSEQ multiplex PCR assay. The multiplex PCR relied on a mix of 60 forward primers for TCR Vbeta segments and 13 reverse primers for TCR Jbeta segments. Amplification of the CDR3 region of rearranged TCR beta genes was performed with a multiplex PCR assay on genomic DNA. Amplified TCR beta libraries were sequenced as 87-base-pair reads on the Illumina HiSeq System. In the source study's methods: In a later analysis, tens of millions of unique TCR beta chains were counted across the 500 to 850 repertoires, and around 10 million of these chains were shared by at least two donors. Raw reads were error-corrected and collapsed into unique sequences with a nearest-neighbor algorithm that merged closely related sequences to remove PCR and sequencing errors. Alignment of CDR3 sequences to IMGT reference sequences was used to assign V, D and J gene segments. For a sequence to be retained, a match of at least six nucleotides was required to both a V gene segment and a J gene segment. A rearrangement counted as productive if the CDR3 had no stop codons and remained in frame with V and J, and every other rearrangement counted as non-productive. Following IMGT convention, CDR3 was defined as the stretch from the second conserved V-encoded cysteine up to the conserved J-encoded phenylalanine. Sequences without an unambiguous match to a single V gene segment were excluded from the earlier analysis of approximately 600 of the donors. An earlier analysis of 587 of the donors called V segments functional above 56.7% productive rearrangements and segregating when the between-donor standard deviation exceeded 5%. A statistical classification framework was built to diagnose cytomegalovirus status from the catalog of TCR beta chain sequences. In a later analysis, V and J genes were assigned by comparing TCR nucleotide sequences against IMGT/GENE-DB human TR gene sequences. The TCRdist pipeline was used in a later analysis to assign CDR3 sequences and most-parsimonious VDJ recombination scenarios. A later analysis defined each TCR beta chain by its CDR3 amino acid sequence plus V-gene family, and excluded reads lacking a unique V-gene family. As a way to deal with suspected cross-contamination and a sequencing artifact, a later analysis dropped over 550 nucleotide sequences that were highly shared and had low generation probability. A later analysis calculated a clonal expansion index for each public chain from normalized within-repertoire ranks of inferred template counts. In a later analysis, generation probabilities were computed with a VDJ recombination model fitted to out-of-frame rearrangements, and the resulting probabilities were checked against IGoR. A later analysis scored TCR-TCR, TCR-HLA and TCR-CMV co-occurrence with hypergeometric tests, applying a repertoire-size bias correction to TCR pairs. False discovery rates were estimated in a later analysis by permuting HLA or CMV assignments 20 times. In a later analysis, co-occurring TCRs were grouped with DBSCAN, and TCRdist sequence similarity was added when clustering was performed within HLA-allele-positive subsets. Co-occurrence clustering excluded repertoires with fewer than 30,000 or more than 120,000 public chains, plus five with anomalous nucleotide sharing. TCRdb re-hosts the immuneACCESS table, in-frame sequences only. Its copies lack some clones; in the studies checked, an unresolved V gene accounts for under half of them, and the cause for the rest is not known. D and trimming come from the DNA, and the V and J calls and clone size come from that table. This sample lists around 140,000 clones; less than 85% were detected once. About 1.6% of the sample goes to the ten largest clones.

This TCR came from a man in his forties in good health and CMV-seronegative. The sequencing sample was made of PBMCs. Here the chain combines TRBV7-3 and TRBJ2-3; possibly the D gene is TRBD1, per 6 matching bases. The DNA sequence reads TGTGCCAGCAGCAGGGGGTTCACAGATACGCAGTATTTT. Its amino acids are CASSRGFTDTQYF.